These 17 T cell receptor beta chains came from one sample sequenced in a study of blood T cell repertoires in COVID-19 (dated by TCRdb to between 2020 and 2021). The protocol used for the library was the immunoSEQ multiplex PCR assay. TCRdb mirrors the immuneACCESS table, restricted to in-frame sequences. Some clones are absent from its copies; in checked studies, under half trace to an unresolved V gene, and the reason for the others is unknown. A total of about 210,000 clones appear in this sample, about 86% of them only once. The ten largest clones represent 2.5% to 3.5% of the sample. Sequencing input: peripheral blood. The receptors shown here come from a man aged 50-59 years with active or convalescent COVID-19.

The chain couples TRBV7-2 to TRBJ2-6, with D uncertain. CDR3 size: 12 residues. In germline, CDR1 is SGHTA, CDR2 FQGNSA. The V end lost 5 bases, the J end lost 13 bases, and 12 bases lay between the germline ends. Here the CDR3 DNA reads TGTGCCAGCAGCCTACCCCTTAGAGTCCTGACTTTC. Translated, it gives CASSLPLRVLTF.

This chain uses TRBV6-2 or TRBV6-3 with TRBJ2-7, with 8 positions matching TRBD1. The CDR3 totals 15 residues. CDR1 and CDR2 (germline): MNHEY, SVGEGT. V was pared by 5 bases and J by 6 bases, with 12 bases of the junction left unmatched. The CDR3 spells CASSLFGQGGGEQYF. CDR3 sequence (DNA): TGTGCCAGCAGTCTCTTCGGACAGGGAGGCGGCGAGCAGTACTTC.

The rearrangement uses TRBV2 and TRBJ2-7, with 7 positions matching TRBD2. Per the germline V gene, CDR1 is SNHLY and CDR2 is FYNNEI. This CDR3 is 13 amino acids long. V trimming: 11 bases; J trimming: 4 bases; junction bases outside the gene matches: 11. CDR3 sequence (DNA): TGTGCCGGTAAGCGGGATCTATTATACGAGCAGTACTTC. This encodes CAGKRDLLYEQYF.

This clone was observed once. V usage is TRBV18 and J usage is TRBJ2-2; 7 bases match TRBD2. The length of the CDR3 is 17 residues. V lost 3 bases to trimming and J lost 1 base; unmatched junction nucleotides: 8. Per germline, CDR1 KGHSH and CDR2 LQKENI. The CDR3 DNA sequence: TGTGCCAGCTCACCCCCAGGCGGGGGAAAGAACACCGGGGAGCTGTTTTTT. Its protein product is CASSPPGGGKNTGELFF.

This clone showed up just once. The chain joins TRBV7-2 to TRBJ2-7; D unresolved. CDR3 size: 12 residues. The germline V and J ends were trimmed by 2 bases and 3 bases, with 5 bases remaining between them. Germline V gene sequence: CDR1 SGHTA, CDR2 FQGNSA. The CDR3 bases are TGTGCCAGCAGCTTAACTTTCTACGAGCAGTACTTC. Translated, it gives CASSLTFYEQYF.

This rearrangement joins TRBV18 to TRBJ2-7, with D possibly being TRBD2 (5 bases). V was trimmed by 2 bases and J by 0 bases, leaving 8 bases between them. Germline CDR1 KGHSH, CDR2 LQKENI. The CDR3 sequence is 14 residues long. In DNA, the CDR3 is TGTGCCAGCTCACCAGAAGGGAGCTCCTACGAGCAGTACTTC. This codes for CASSPEGSSYEQYF.

The chain links TRBV4-1 to TRBJ1-3; D is ambiguous. V was shortened by 2 bases and J by 5 bases, with 10 bases between the two germline ends. Germline V CDR1 and CDR2: MGHRA, YSYEKL. The CDR3 has 14 amino acids. CDR3 sequence: CASSQPTSRNTIYF. The CDR3 nucleotides are TGCGCCAGCAGCCAACCGACAAGCCGAAACACCATATATTTT.

This chain uses TRBV14 with TRBJ1-1; D unclear. This CDR3 is 12 amino acids long. Germline assignment: CDR1 SGHDN and CDR2 FVKESK. V was cut by 1 base and J by 11 bases, with 11 bases left in between. The CDR3 region has the DNA TGTGCCAGCAGCCAAGTTATCGGAGGCGCTTTCTTT. The encoded protein is CASSQVIGGAFF.

This clone was detected only a few times. This chain connects TRBV13 to TRBJ1-2, with TRBD1 as a possible D gene (6 bases). Germline V lookup: CDR1 PRHDT, CDR2 FYEKMQ (reference sequence). This CDR3 contains 15 residues. The V gene lost 8 bases and the J gene lost 2 bases, with 18 bases spanning the gap. The chain's CDR3 is CASSEVGQGNYGYTF. DNA for the CDR3: TGTGCCAGCTCAGAAGTGGGGCAGGGGAACTATGGCTACACCTTC.

The chain uses TRBV5-1 and TRBJ2-5, with 11 bases identical to TRBD1. The CDR3 is 16 residues long. Trimming removed 0 bases from V and 4 bases from J; junction bases left unmatched: 5. CDR1 and CDR2 from the germline V gene are SGHRS and YFSETQ. The CDR3 nucleotides read TGCGCCAGCAGCTTGGGAGGGACAGGGGGAGGAGAGACCCAGTACTTC. Its translation: CASSLGGTGGGETQYF. The full variable domain, its missing parts supplied by reference TRBV5-1 and TRBJ2-5, is KAGVTQTPRYLIKTRGQQVTLSCSPISGHRSVSWYQQTPGQGLQFLFEYFSETQRNKGNFPGRFSGRQFSNSRSEMNVSTLELGDSALYLCASSLGGTGGGETQYFGPGTRLLVL.

This clone was recorded only once. The genes are TRBV15 and TRBJ2-7; D call uncertain. Trimming took 1 base from V and 3 from J, leaving 7 bases between them. Germline V CDR1 and CDR2: LNHNV, YYDKDF (reference sequence). The CDR3 covers 13 residues. CDR3 residues: CATSRGANYEQYF. CDR3 DNA sequence: TGTGCCACCAGCAGAGGCGCTAACTACGAGCAGTACTTC.

This clone appeared once. The rearrangement uses TRBV3-1 (or the pseudogene TRBV3-2) and TRBJ2-5; D is unresolved. V was trimmed by 8 bases and J by 5 bases, leaving 21 bases between them. CDR1 and CDR2 (germline): LGHDT, YNNKEL (reference sequence). This CDR3 has 15 amino acids. CDR3 amino acids: CASRTSALGLETQYF. CDR3 DNA: TGTGCCAGCCGAACTTCTGCGCTCGGGTTGGAGACCCAGTACTTC.

V and J are TRBV6-2 or TRBV6-3 and TRBJ1-1; D is unclear. CDR3 size: 11 residues. CDR1 MNHEY and CDR2 SVGEGT come from the germline V gene. Trimming pared 5 bases from V and 4 bases from J, leaving 5 bases between. CDR3 coding DNA: TGTGCCAGCAGTCGTTCCACTGAAGCTTTCTTT. This codes for CASSRSTEAFF.

The chain employs TRBV4-3 and TRBJ2-5; 8 bases map to TRBD2. CDR3 size: 16 residues. J lost 2 bases, V lost 0 bases, and 5 bases had no gene match. Germline CDR1 LGHNA, CDR2 YSLEER. In DNA form, the CDR3 reads TGCGCCAGCAGCCAAGATATTGAGCGGGGGCAAGAGACCCAGTACTTC. Encoded protein: CASSQDIERGQETQYF.

This clone has a single count. The V and J genes are TRBV28 and TRBJ2-3; a weak D match, TRBD2 (5 bases). The length of the CDR3 is 14 residues. Trimming left V 5 bases short and J 6 bases short, with 15 bases between. Germline lookup yields CDR1 MDHEN and CDR2 SYDVKM. The CDR3 DNA follows: TGTGCCAGCAGTCTCAGCGGACTCGGGGATACGCAGTATTTT. Encoded protein: CASSLSGLGDTQYF.

This clone was recorded a few times. The V and J genes are TRBV5-4 and TRBJ1-3; D remains ambiguous. V dropped 2 bases and J dropped 0 bases, with 15 bases sitting between them. The CDR3 has 17 amino acids. The germline gives CDR1 SGHNT, CDR2 YYREEE (reference sequence). The CDR3 spells CASSFPSGGRSGNTIYF. CDR3 DNA: TGTGCCAGCAGCTTTCCTAGCGGCGGGCGCTCTGGAAACACCATATATTTT.

The chain has TRBV29-1 and TRBJ1-1; the match to TRBD1 covers 8 bases. J gave up 5 bases and V 7 bases, and 6 bases lay outside the gene matches. This CDR3 comprises 12 residues. Germline V CDR1 and CDR2: SQVTM, ANQGSEA. The CDR3 loop reads CSADRGRTEAFF. CDR3 DNA sequence: TGCAGCGCAGACAGGGGAAGAACTGAAGCTTTCTTT.